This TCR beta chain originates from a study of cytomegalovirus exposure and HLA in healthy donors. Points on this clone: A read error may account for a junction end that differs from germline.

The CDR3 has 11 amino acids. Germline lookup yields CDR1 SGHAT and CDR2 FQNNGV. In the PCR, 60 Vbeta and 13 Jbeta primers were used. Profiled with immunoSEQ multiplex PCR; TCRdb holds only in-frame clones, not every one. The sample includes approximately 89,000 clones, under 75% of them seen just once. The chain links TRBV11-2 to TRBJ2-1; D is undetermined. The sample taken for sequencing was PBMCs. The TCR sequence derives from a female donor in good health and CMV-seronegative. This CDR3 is CASSSNNEQFF. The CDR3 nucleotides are TGTGCCAGCAGCTCCAACAATGAGCAGTTCTTC.